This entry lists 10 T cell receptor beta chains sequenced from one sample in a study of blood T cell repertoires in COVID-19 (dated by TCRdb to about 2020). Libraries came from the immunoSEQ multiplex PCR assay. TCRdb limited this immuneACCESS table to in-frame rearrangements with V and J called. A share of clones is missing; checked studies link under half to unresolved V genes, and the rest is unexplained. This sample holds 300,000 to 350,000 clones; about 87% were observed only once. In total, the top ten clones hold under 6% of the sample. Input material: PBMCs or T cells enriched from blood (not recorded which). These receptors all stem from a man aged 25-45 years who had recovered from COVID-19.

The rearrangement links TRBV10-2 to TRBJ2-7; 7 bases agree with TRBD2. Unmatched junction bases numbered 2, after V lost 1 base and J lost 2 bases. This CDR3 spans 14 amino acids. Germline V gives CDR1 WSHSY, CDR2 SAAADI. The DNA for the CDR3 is TGCGCCAGCAGTGAGTTAGGACTAGCCTACGAGCAGTACTTC. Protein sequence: CASSELGLAYEQYF.

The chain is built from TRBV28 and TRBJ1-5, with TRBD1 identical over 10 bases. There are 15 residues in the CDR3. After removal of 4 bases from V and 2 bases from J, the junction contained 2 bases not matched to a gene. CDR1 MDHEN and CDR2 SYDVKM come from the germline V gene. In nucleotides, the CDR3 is TGTGCCAGCAGTTCAGGACAGGGGGGCAATCAGCCCCAGCATTTT. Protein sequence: CASSSGQGGNQPQHF.

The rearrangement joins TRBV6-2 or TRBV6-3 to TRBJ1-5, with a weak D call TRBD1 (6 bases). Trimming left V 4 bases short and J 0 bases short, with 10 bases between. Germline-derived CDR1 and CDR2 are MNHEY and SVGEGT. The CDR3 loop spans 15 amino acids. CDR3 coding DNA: TGTGCCAGCAGTTGGACAGATTATAGCAATCAGCCCCAGCATTTT. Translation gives CASSWTDYSNQPQHF.

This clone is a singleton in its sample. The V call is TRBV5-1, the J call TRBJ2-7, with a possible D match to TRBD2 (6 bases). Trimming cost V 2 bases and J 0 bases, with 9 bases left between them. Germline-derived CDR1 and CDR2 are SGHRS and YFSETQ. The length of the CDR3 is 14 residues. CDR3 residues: CASSFGGDSYEQYF. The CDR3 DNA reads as TGCGCCAGCAGCTTCGGCGGGGACTCCTACGAGCAGTACTTC.

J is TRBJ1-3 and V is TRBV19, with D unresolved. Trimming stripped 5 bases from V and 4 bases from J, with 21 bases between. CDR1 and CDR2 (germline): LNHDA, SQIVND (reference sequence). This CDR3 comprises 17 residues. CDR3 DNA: TGTGCCAGTAGTCCTCGGGGAGGCGTGAGTCCCGGAAACACCATATATTTT. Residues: CASSPRGGVSPGNTIYF.

Here the CDR3 DNA reads TGTGCCAGCAGCCACGAAGCCGTCAGCGGGAGACTCACAGATACGCAGTATTTT. This translates into CASSHEAVSGRLTDTQYF. The chain employs TRBV3-1 (or the pseudogene TRBV3-2) and TRBJ2-3, with 8 bases matching TRBD2. From germline, CDR1 is LGHDT and CDR2 YNNKEL (reference sequence). CDR3 length equals 18 residues. The J segment lost 2 bases and the V segment lost 3 bases, leaving 13 bases of the junction unmatched.

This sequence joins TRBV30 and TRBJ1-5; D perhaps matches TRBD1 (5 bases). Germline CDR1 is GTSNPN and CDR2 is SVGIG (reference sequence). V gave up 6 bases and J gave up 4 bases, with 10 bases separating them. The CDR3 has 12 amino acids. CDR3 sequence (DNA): TGTGCCTGTTCCCAGGGTAATCAGCCCCAGCATTTT. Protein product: CACSQGNQPQHF. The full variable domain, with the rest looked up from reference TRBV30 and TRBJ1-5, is SQTIHQWPATLVQPVGSPLSLECTVEGTSNPNLYWYRQAAGRGLQLLFYSVGIGQISSEVPQNLSASRPQDRQFILSSKKLLLSDSGFYLCACSQGNQPQHFGDGTRLSIL.

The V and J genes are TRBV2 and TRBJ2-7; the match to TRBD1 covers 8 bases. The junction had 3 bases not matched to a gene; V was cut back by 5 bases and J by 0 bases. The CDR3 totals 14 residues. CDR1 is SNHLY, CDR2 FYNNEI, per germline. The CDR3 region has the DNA TGTGCCAGCAGTCATACAGGGGGCTCCTACGAGCAGTACTTC. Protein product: CASSHTGGSYEQYF.

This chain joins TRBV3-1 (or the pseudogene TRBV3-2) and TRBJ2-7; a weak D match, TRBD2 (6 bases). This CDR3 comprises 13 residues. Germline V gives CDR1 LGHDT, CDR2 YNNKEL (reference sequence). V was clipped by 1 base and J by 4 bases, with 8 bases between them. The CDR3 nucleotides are TGTGCCAGCAGCCAAGGACTAGGGTACGAGCAGTACTTC. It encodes CASSQGLGYEQYF.

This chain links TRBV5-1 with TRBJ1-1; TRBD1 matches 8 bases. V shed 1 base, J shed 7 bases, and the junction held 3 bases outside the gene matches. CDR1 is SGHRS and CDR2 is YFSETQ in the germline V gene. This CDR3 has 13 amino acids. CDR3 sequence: CASSLSGQVEAFF. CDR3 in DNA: TGCGCCAGCAGCTTGTCGGGACAGGTTGAAGCTTTCTTT.